Below are 19 T cell receptor beta chains sequenced from a single sample in a study of blood T cell repertoires in COVID-19. The data were produced by immunoSEQ multiplex PCR, yet TCRdb's version contains in-frame clones alone and is incomplete. The sample yields tens of thousands of clones, just over 90% seen once. Sequences were obtained from peripheral blood. The receptors stem from a man between 45 and 60 years old with COVID-19, enrolled during active disease.

The rearrangement uses TRBV27 and TRBJ1-6; 8 bases are a match to TRBD1. Trimming cost V 5 bases and J 6 bases; bases outside gene matches: 9. Germline CDR1 MNHEY, CDR2 SMNVEV (reference sequence). This CDR3 comprises 16 residues. CDR3 region: CASSPRQGSVNSPLHF. CDR3 nucleotides: TGTGCCAGCAGTCCTCGACAGGGGTCGGTTAATTCACCCCTCCACTTT.

CDR3 DNA sequence: TGTGCCAGCAGTTATTTACCCGTTAGCGGGTACTACAATGAGCAGTTCTTC. Translation gives CASSYLPVSGYYNEQFF. The chain carries TRBV5-6 and TRBJ2-1; 7 nucleotides align to TRBD2. Losses at the gene ends were 5 bases for V and 3 bases for J; bases not matched to a gene: 14. Per the germline V gene, CDR1 is SGHDT and CDR2 is YYEEEE. CDR3 length: 17 residues.

The rearrangement joins TRBV7-2 to TRBJ2-7, with D perhaps matching TRBD1 (6 bases). The CDR3 spans 15 residues. V lost 5 bases to trimming and J lost 2 bases, with 16 bases between them. Germline CDR1 is SGHTA and CDR2 is FQGNSA. The CDR3 coding sequence is TGTGCCAGCAGCGCCCGGGACGGGGACACCTACGAGCAGTACTTC. Amino acids: CASSARDGDTYEQYF.

This clone was found once. This chain uses TRBV16 with TRBJ2-1, with a weak D call TRBD2 (7 bases). The CDR3 is made up of 17 amino acids. In germline, CDR1 is KGHSY, CDR2 FQNENV. Between the trimmed V and J ends, which lost 4 bases and 3 bases, there was a span of 19 bases. CDR3 protein: CASSLSLGGESYNEQFF. CDR3 in DNA: TGTGCCAGCAGCCTCTCCCTAGGGGGGGAAAGCTACAATGAGCAGTTCTTC.

The chain carries TRBV20-1 and TRBJ1-5, with no clear D. Germline V CDR1 and CDR2: DFQATT, SNEGSKA (reference sequence). V was trimmed by 6 bases and J by 3 bases, leaving 15 bases between them. The CDR3 totals 14 residues. The chain's CDR3 is CSASQAGYNQPQHF. CDR3 in DNA: TGCAGTGCAAGTCAGGCAGGTTACAATCAGCCCCAGCATTTT.

CDR3 loop: CSVSGQETQYF. In DNA form, the CDR3 reads TGCAGTGTATCGGGACAAGAGACCCAGTACTTC. This chain connects TRBV20-1 to TRBJ2-5; tentative D call: TRBD2 (5 bases). Trimming left V 7 bases short and J 2 bases short, with 8 bases between. The CDR3 is 11 residues long. Germline-derived CDR1 and CDR2 are DFQATT and SNEGSKA (reference sequence).

The rearrangement uses TRBV5-1 and TRBJ2-2, with 7 bases identical to TRBD2. The V segment lost 5 bases and the J segment 6 bases; nucleotides outside the gene matches: 4. Germline V CDR1 and CDR2: SGHRS, YFSETQ. This CDR3 has 13 residues. Here the CDR3 DNA reads TGCGCCAGCAGTAAGGCGGGAGCCGGGGAGCTGTTTTTT. As protein: CASSKAGAGELFF.

This chain uses TRBV5-4 with TRBJ2-3; the match to TRBD2 covers 8 bases. V lost 1 base to trimming and J lost 6 bases; unmatched junction nucleotides: 10. Germline V gene sequence: CDR1 SGHNT, CDR2 YYREEE (reference sequence). The CDR3 runs to 16 residues. CDR3 nucleotide sequence: TGTGCCAGCAGCTTGTCAACGGGAGGGCCACGGGATACGCAGTATTTT. Its translation: CASSLSTGGPRDTQYF.

The V and J genes are TRBV11-2 and TRBJ1-6; the match to TRBD1 covers 8 bases. The ends lost 5 bases at V and 12 bases at J; junction bases unmatched: 15. CDR1 and CDR2 from the germline V gene are SGHAT and FQNNGV. This CDR3 is built from 16 residues. This CDR3 reads CASSQGHRGDEGPLHF. In DNA form, the CDR3 reads TGTGCCAGCAGCCAAGGGCACAGGGGGGATGAAGGACCCCTCCACTTT.

This chain connects TRBV18 to TRBJ2-7, with TRBD1 identical over 9 bases. This CDR3 contains 12 residues. Per the germline V gene, CDR1 is KGHSH and CDR2 is LQKENI. After removal of 3 bases from V and 7 bases from J, the junction contained 1 base not matched to a gene. This chain's CDR3 is CASSPGQGEQYF. The CDR3 DNA is TGTGCCAGCTCACCGGGACAGGGTGAGCAGTACTTC.

The chain joins TRBV18 to TRBJ2-7, with D perhaps matching TRBD1 (6 bases). CDR1 and CDR2 (germline): KGHSH, LQKENI. Trimming removed 2 bases at V and 0 bases at J, with 14 bases between. CDR3 size: 16 residues. This CDR3 reads CASSPTSGTYSYEQYF. In nucleotides, the CDR3 is TGTGCCAGCTCACCAACATCCGGGACATACTCCTACGAGCAGTACTTC.

V gene TRBV19 combines with J gene TRBJ2-6; TRBD1 matches 8 bases. The ends lost 6 bases at V and 1 base at J; junction bases unmatched: 11. The germline V gene encodes CDR1 LNHDA and CDR2 SQIVND (reference sequence). The CDR3 spans 18 residues. In DNA form, the CDR3 reads TGTGCCAGTAGACTCCAGGGGGCAGGATTGTCTGGGGCCAACGTCCTGACTTTC. It codes for CASRLQGAGLSGANVLTF.

This rearrangement joins TRBV5-4 to TRBJ1-2; no clear D gene. Germline V gives CDR1 SGHNT, CDR2 YYREEE (reference sequence). The CDR3 consists of 14 residues. V was shortened by 0 bases and J by 2 bases, with 8 bases between the two germline ends. Here the CDR3 reads CASSLARVNYGYTF. CDR3 DNA: TGTGCCAGCAGCTTGGCCCGTGTCAACTATGGCTACACCTTC.

The rearrangement links TRBV7-9 to TRBJ2-4; 8 bases match TRBD1. The CDR3 runs to 17 residues. CDR1 is SEHNR, CDR2 FQNEAQ, per germline (reference sequence). V was pared by 4 bases and J by 3 bases, with 11 bases of the junction left unmatched. The DNA of the CDR3 is TGTGCCAGCAGCTCAGTTAAAGGTACAGGGGGCAAAAACATTCAGTACTTC. This codes for CASSSVKGTGGKNIQYF.

CDR3 loop: CASSLVDSMNTEAFF. For the CDR3, the DNA is TGTGCCAGCAGCTTGGTGGACAGCATGAACACTGAAGCTTTCTTT. V is TRBV5-6 and J is TRBJ1-1, with D possibly matching TRBD1 (6 bases). V was trimmed by 0 bases and J by 0 bases, leaving 9 bases between them. Germline CDR1 SGHDT, CDR2 YYEEEE. CDR3 size: 15 residues.

This clone was seen just once. V usage is TRBV19 and J usage is TRBJ2-7, with D maybe TRBD1 (6 bases). Trimming cost V 4 bases and J 3 bases, with 16 bases left between them. This CDR3 has 15 residues. The germline V gene encodes CDR1 LNHDA and CDR2 SQIVND (reference sequence). CDR3 residues: CASSTVQGKGYEQYF. Here the CDR3 DNA reads TGTGCCAGTAGTACCGTCCAGGGGAAGGGCTACGAGCAGTACTTC. Supplemented by reference TRBV19 and TRBJ2-7, the full variable domain reads DGGITQSPKYLFRKEGQNVTLSCEQNLNHDAMYWYRQDPGQGLRLIYYSQIVNDFQKGDIAEGYSVSREKKESFPLTVTSAQKNPTAFYLCASSTVQGKGYEQYFGPGTRLTVT.

The genes are TRBV4-1 and TRBJ2-1, with 7 bases aligning to TRBD2. CDR3 length: 17 amino acids. Germline V lookup: CDR1 MGHRA, CDR2 YSYEKL. J was trimmed by 3 bases and V by 1 base; bases with no gene match: 9. CDR3 sequence: CASSQGYSRDYYNEQFF. Here the CDR3 DNA reads TGCGCCAGCAGCCAAGGATATTCACGGGACTACTACAATGAGCAGTTCTTC.

This chain joins TRBV3-1 (or the pseudogene TRBV3-2) and TRBJ1-1; a possible D gene is TRBD1 (5 bases). With 1 base removed from V and 6 bases from J, the gap between germline ends came to 12 bases. Germline assignment: CDR1 LGHDT and CDR2 YNNKEL (reference sequence). The length of the CDR3 is 14 residues. CDR3 sequence: CASSQVGIGAEAFF. The CDR3 DNA follows: TGTGCCAGCAGCCAAGTGGGGATAGGGGCTGAAGCTTTCTTT.

The chain employs TRBV5-1 and TRBJ2-5, with TRBD1 identical over 8 bases. Germline loops: CDR1 SGHRS, CDR2 YFSETQ. V was clipped by 5 bases and J by 3 bases; unmatched bases: 6. The CDR3 loop spans 14 amino acids. The CDR3 region has the DNA TGCGCCAGCAGTCCAGGGGGCTCGGAAGAGACCCAGTACTTC. Amino acids: CASSPGGSEETQYF. Looking up the rest from reference TRBV5-1 and TRBJ2-5 gives the full variable domain: KAGVTQTPRYLIKTRGQQVTLSCSPISGHRSVSWYQQTPGQGLQFLFEYFSETQRNKGNFPGRFSGRQFSNSRSEMNVSTLELGDSALYLCASSPGGSEETQYFGPGTRLLVL.